Following are 24 T cell receptor beta chains from one sample sequenced in a study of shared clonotypes between healthy human individuals. Sequencing used immunoSEQ multiplex PCR; TCRdb keeps in-frame clones, though not all of them. The sample includes 2,500,000 or so clones, approximately 93% of them seen just once. Sequencing was carried out using naive CD4+ T cells from PBMCs. Subset here: CD45RA+ positively selected. These receptors were taken from a man aged 18 to 35 in good health. Some clones in this sample may be carry-over from other donors' samples.

The rearrangement links TRBV6-1 to TRBJ1-1, with D perhaps TRBD1 (6 bases). Germline CDR1 reads MNHNS; CDR2 reads SASEGT. The CDR3 runs to 15 residues. V was shortened by 5 bases and J by 4 bases, with 17 bases between the two germline ends. The CDR3 DNA follows: TGTGCCAGCAGTAAGGGGGATGTCGGGGGCACTGAAGCTTTCTTT. Amino acid sequence: CASSKGDVGGTEAFF.

As concerns this clone: At the DNA level, this CDR3 is encoded by other sequences in the same sample as well. This rearrangement joins TRBV28 to TRBJ1-2; TRBD1 is a possible D gene (5 bases). The CDR3 contains 13 residues. Germline values: CDR1 MDHEN, CDR2 SYDVKM. Deletions cut 6 bases from V and 4 bases from J, with 12 bases between. DNA of the CDR3: TGTGCCAGCAGCCGGCGGGGGGTCTATGGCTACACCTTC. This gives the protein CASSRRGVYGYTF.

V gene TRBV9 combines with J gene TRBJ1-1; D perhaps matches TRBD1 (5 bases). Trimming stripped 0 bases from V and 4 bases from J, with 10 bases between. The CDR3 is made up of 14 amino acids. Germline V CDR1 and CDR2: SGDLS, YYNGEE. The DNA of the CDR3 is TGTGCCAGCAGCGTAGCGTTCGGGGGCACTGAAGCTTTCTTT. This translates into CASSVAFGGTEAFF.

The CDR3 spells CASSPGRGVAGWTQYF. The CDR3, as DNA: TGCGCCAGCAGCCCCGGACGGGGTGTCGCGGGGTGGACCCAGTACTTC. The V and J genes are TRBV4-1 and TRBJ2-5; D perhaps matches TRBD2 (6 bases). V lost 4 bases, J lost 7 bases, and 22 bases lay in between. This CDR3 has 16 residues. Germline-derived CDR1 and CDR2 are MGHRA and YSYEKL.

The J gene is TRBJ2-5, the V gene TRBV10-3, with TRBD1 matching over 10 bases. This CDR3 comprises 14 residues. Germline lookup yields CDR1 ENHRY and CDR2 SYGVKD. J gave up 2 bases and V 4 bases, and 1 base lay outside the gene matches. CDR3 sequence: CAISAGQGQETQYF. The CDR3 DNA sequence: TGTGCCATCAGTGCGGGACAGGGGCAAGAGACCCAGTACTTC.

This clone appeared a few times. V gene TRBV7-9 combines with J gene TRBJ1-5, with D possibly TRBD1 on 6 matching bases. V lost 6 bases, J lost 4 bases, and 10 bases lay in between. Germline V gene lookup returns CDR1 SEHNR and CDR2 FQNEAQ (reference sequence). The CDR3 is made up of 13 amino acids. In DNA, the CDR3 is TGTGCCAGCAGTTCCCAGGGGAATCAGCCCCAGCATTTT. It codes for CASSSQGNQPQHF.

The chain couples TRBV11-2 to TRBJ2-3, with 9 bases matching TRBD1. This CDR3 comprises 17 residues. Germline CDR1 SGHAT, CDR2 FQNNGV. J was trimmed by 5 bases and V by 4 bases; bases with no gene match: 13. The CDR3 DNA sequence: TGTGCCAGCAGCTCGATCAAGCCGGGACAGGGAAAAGATACGCAGTATTTT. Translated: CASSSIKPGQGKDTQYF.

Regarding this clone: This CDR3 is also generated by other DNA sequences in the sample. The gene calls are TRBV5-1 and TRBJ2-1; 7 positions agree with TRBD2. V lost 0 bases and J lost 4; bases outside the gene matches: 4. CDR3 length equals 15 residues. Germline V gene sequence: CDR1 SGHRS, CDR2 YFSETQ. The CDR3 DNA follows: TGCGCCAGCAGCTTGGAGGCTAGCGGATACAATGAGCAGTTCTTC. This encodes CASSLEASGYNEQFF.

The rearrangement joins TRBV27 to TRBJ2-7, with D possibly being TRBD2 (5 bases). Germline assignment: CDR1 MNHEY and CDR2 SMNVEV (reference sequence). This CDR3 has 14 amino acids. Trimming shortened V by 2 bases and J by 8 bases, and 16 bases separated the two germline ends. CDR3 loop: CASSLDGRSGKQYF. CDR3 nucleotide sequence: TGTGCCAGCAGTTTAGATGGGCGGTCCGGGAAGCAGTACTTC.

Only one count was recorded for this clone. The chain combines TRBV2 with TRBJ2-1; D not certain. Germline V gives CDR1 SNHLY, CDR2 FYNNEI. V lost 5 bases, J lost 5 bases, and 10 bases lay in between. This CDR3 is 13 amino acids long. CDR3 nucleotide sequence: TGTGCCAGCAGTTTGGAGACCGACAATGAGCAGTTCTTC. Translation gives CASSLETDNEQFF.

This clone was counted a single time. J is TRBJ2-3 and V is TRBV5-1; no definite D call. CDR3 size: 17 residues. The germline V and J ends were trimmed by 1 base and 6 bases, with 21 bases remaining between them. The germline V gene has CDR1 SGHRS and CDR2 YFSETQ. As DNA, the CDR3 is TGCGCCAGCAGCTTGTTTAATCCCAGGCCCCACGGGGATACGCAGTATTTT. Residues: CASSLFNPRPHGDTQYF.

The J gene is TRBJ1-3, the V gene TRBV5-1; 7 bases agree with TRBD1. The CDR3 is 16 residues long. V trimming: 3 bases; J trimming: 0 bases; junction bases outside the gene matches: 6. CDR1 and CDR2 (germline): SGHRS, YFSETQ. In DNA, the CDR3 is TGCGCCAGCAGCTCGGGACAGACGACCTCTGGAAACACCATATATTTT. Amino acids: CASSSGQTTSGNTIYF.

The V call is TRBV9, the J call TRBJ2-1; the match to TRBD2 covers 14 bases. Per the germline V gene, CDR1 is SGDLS and CDR2 is YYNGEE. CDR3 length: 17 residues. V shed 4 bases, J shed 10 bases, and the junction held 13 bases outside the gene matches. CDR3 nucleotides: TGTGCCAGCAGCCAGAGAGGCGGACTAGCGGGAGGAAGAGAGCAGTTCTTC. Encoded protein: CASSQRGGLAGGREQFF.

The chain recombines TRBV27 with TRBJ2-5; 8 bases align to TRBD2. This CDR3 spans 16 amino acids. Germline CDR1 and CDR2: MNHEY and SMNVEV (reference sequence). V lost 4 bases to trimming and J lost 4 bases; unmatched junction nucleotides: 11. CDR3 residues: CASSSPAAGEGETQYF. The CDR3 DNA follows: TGTGCCAGCAGTTCCCCAGCAGCGGGAGAGGGAGAGACCCAGTACTTC.

This CDR3 is CASGYDRDSLVFF. CDR3 sequence (DNA): TGTGCCAGCGGCTACGACCGGGACTCCCTTGTGTTCTTC. V and J are TRBV7-3 and TRBJ2-1; weak D call: TRBD2 (6 bases). There are 13 residues in the CDR3. Trimming removed 8 bases at V and 15 bases at J, with 23 bases between. Germline V lookup: CDR1 SGHTA, CDR2 FQGTGA.

J is TRBJ2-7 and V is TRBV30, with D perhaps matching TRBD2 (7 bases). Trimming left V 0 bases short and J 0 bases short, with 18 bases between. Germline V lookup: CDR1 GTSNPN, CDR2 SVGIG (reference sequence). The CDR3 consists of 17 residues. The CDR3 reads CAWSVRGGGVSSYEQYF. The CDR3 DNA is TGTGCCTGGAGTGTACGAGGGGGGGGCGTAAGCTCCTACGAGCAGTACTTC.

The chain recombines TRBV7-2 with TRBJ2-3; D is perhaps TRBD2 (7 bases). Germline CDR1 and CDR2: SGHTA and FQGNSA. V was cut by 3 bases and J by 5 bases, with 12 bases left in between. CDR3 length: 14 residues. The CDR3 DNA reads TGTGCCAGCAGCTTCGGGGGGCGGGGAGATACGCAGTATTTT. Protein: CASSFGGRGDTQYF.

The chain recombines TRBV28 with TRBJ2-1; D perhaps matches TRBD2 (6 bases). Germline V gene sequence: CDR1 MDHEN, CDR2 SYDVKM. There are 12 residues in the CDR3. Trimming took 6 bases from V and 11 from J, leaving 14 bases between them. The CDR3 DNA sequence: TGTGCCAGCAGCCTCAATAGCGGTAAGCAGTTCTTC. Amino acid sequence: CASSLNSGKQFF.

The chain employs TRBV5-1 and TRBJ1-1; D uncertain. V was shortened by 2 bases and J by 1 base, with 12 bases between the two germline ends. Germline loops: CDR1 SGHRS, CDR2 YFSETQ. This CDR3 region has 15 residues. The CDR3 bases are TGCGCCAGCAGCTTTGGAAAGGGCACGAACACTGAAGCTTTCTTT. It translates to CASSFGKGTNTEAFF.

The rearrangement links TRBV11-2 to TRBJ1-5; the match to TRBD1 covers 8 bases. V gave up 6 bases and J gave up 6 bases; unmatched junction bases: 10. CDR3 length: 15 residues. Germline V gives CDR1 SGHAT, CDR2 FQNNGV. CDR3 protein: CASRPTDRGGQPQHF. DNA of the CDR3: TGTGCCAGCAGGCCAACTGACAGGGGAGGTCAGCCCCAGCATTTT.

This clone was seen only once. At one of its ends the junction is not consistent with the germline gene, which may arise from a read error. The chain uses TRBV5-4 and TRBJ2-4; unclear D gene. The CDR3 runs to 14 residues. CDR1 SGHNT and CDR2 YYREEE come from the germline V gene (reference sequence). In DNA, the CDR3 is TGTGCCAGCAGCCTTTACCCGGGCCCCCTAACGCGCGACTTC. Encoded protein: CASSLYPGPLTRDF.

This clone showed up just once. This chain uses TRBV5-1 with TRBJ1-2; D not certain. CDR1 and CDR2 from the germline V gene are SGHRS and YFSETQ. V was shortened by 9 bases and J by 0 bases, with 9 bases between the two germline ends. This CDR3 region has 12 residues. The CDR3 loop reads CATREANYGYTF. CDR3 sequence (DNA): TGCGCCACCCGAGAGGCTAACTATGGCTACACCTTC.

The chain uses TRBV28 and TRBJ1-2, with D tentatively TRBD1 (6 bases). The germline V gene has CDR1 MDHEN and CDR2 SYDVKM. This CDR3 has 13 residues. V dropped 6 bases and J dropped 4 bases, with 12 bases sitting between them. CDR3 DNA sequence: TGTGCCAGCAGGTCGGGGGCAGGCTATGGCTACACCTTC. It codes for CASRSGAGYGYTF.

This clone was picked up one time. V gene TRBV19 combines with J gene TRBJ1-1; D unclear. V dropped 4 bases and J dropped 6 bases, with 9 bases sitting between them. Germline CDR1 and CDR2: LNHDA and SQIVND (reference sequence). This CDR3 is 12 amino acids long. The CDR3: CASSTRRPEAFF. CDR3 in DNA: TGTGCCAGTAGTACCCGACGGCCTGAAGCTTTCTTT.